This T cell receptor beta chain derives from a study of human T cells and chemical hapten exposure. This clonotype was found a few times. In TCRdb, the RACE reads were re-called with MiXCR into one record per CDR3 protein. Of more than 250,000 distinct CDR3 sequences in the sample, 7.5% to 8% were seen once. Trimming cost V 5 bases and J 5 bases, with 13 bases left between them. The CDR3 loop spans 13 amino acids. Germline-derived CDR1 and CDR2 are SGHTA and FQGNSA. Stated time point: pre-sensitization, week 0. Treatment meaning: therapeutic diphenylcyclopropenone sensitization with weekly scalp DPC. Researchers extracted total RNA from unfractionated whole blood.

Specimen: whole blood, collected in connection with sensitization to the hapten diphenylcyclopropenone (DPC). This receptor was identified in a man between 18 and 29 years old with alopecia areata. Some clones in this sample may be carry-over from other donors' samples. The chain joins TRBV7-2 to TRBJ2-7, with D perhaps matching TRBD2 (5 bases). The CDR3: CASSPGNLDEQYV. In DNA, the CDR3 is TGTGCCAGCAGCCCGGGAAACTTGGACGAGCAGTACGTC.